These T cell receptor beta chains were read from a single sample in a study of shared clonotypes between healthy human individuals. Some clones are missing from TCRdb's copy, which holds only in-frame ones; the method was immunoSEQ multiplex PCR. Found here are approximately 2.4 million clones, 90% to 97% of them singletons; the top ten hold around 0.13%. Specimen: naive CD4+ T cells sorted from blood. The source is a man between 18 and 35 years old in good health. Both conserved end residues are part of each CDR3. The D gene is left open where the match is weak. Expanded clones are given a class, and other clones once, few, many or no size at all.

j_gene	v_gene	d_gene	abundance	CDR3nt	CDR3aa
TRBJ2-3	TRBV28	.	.	TGTGCCAGCAGCCCTGTCGGTGATTCCACAGATACGCAGTATTTT	CASSPVGDSTDTQYF
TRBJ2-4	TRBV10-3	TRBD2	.	TGTGCCATCAGTGAGTGGGAGGGAGAACGGTCCAAAAACATTCAGTACTTC	CAISEWEGERSKNIQYF
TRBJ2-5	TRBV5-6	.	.	TGTGCCAGCAGCTTGGACAGGGCGGAGACCCAGTACTTC	CASSLDRAETQYF
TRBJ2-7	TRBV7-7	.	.	TGTGCTAGCAGTATGCCCGGGGACTACGAGCAGTACTTC	CASSMPGDYEQYF
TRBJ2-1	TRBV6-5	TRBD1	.	TGTGCCAGCAGGGGGACAGGGGGCTCCTACAATGAGCAGTTCTTC	CASRGTGGSYNEQFF
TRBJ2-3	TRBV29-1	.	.	TGCAGCGTTGAAGCTGGGGGAGATACGCAGTATTTT	CSVEAGGDTQYF
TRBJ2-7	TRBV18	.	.	TGTGCCAGCTCCCGGACCGATGGCGCTACCTACGAGCAGTACTTC	CASSRTDGATYEQYF
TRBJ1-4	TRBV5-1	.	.	TGCGCCAGCAGCTTGATGGGGGGATTCTCAACTAATGAAAAACTGTTTTTT	CASSLMGGFSTNEKLFF
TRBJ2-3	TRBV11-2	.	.	TGTGCCAGCAGCTTAGGCCGTGGGGCGGGTGGGGATACGCAGTATTTT	CASSLGRGAGGDTQYF
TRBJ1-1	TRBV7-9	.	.	TGTGCCAGCAGCCATCAGGAAGGCACTGAAGCTTTCTTT	CASSHQEGTEAFF
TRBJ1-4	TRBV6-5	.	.	TGTGCCAGCAGCCCCGGGGTGCTCAATGAAAAACTGTTTTTT	CASSPGVLNEKLFF
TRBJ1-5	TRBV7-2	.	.	TGTGCCAGCAGCTTAGCCGCGTTCCCGGGCGGCAATCAGCCCCAGCATTTT	CASSLAAFPGGNQPQHF
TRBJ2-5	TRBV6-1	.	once	TGTGCCAGCAGTGAAGCGCTGGGCGGGACCCAGTACTTC	CASSEALGGTQYF
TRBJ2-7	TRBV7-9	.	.	TGTGCCAGCGCTCACTACGAGCAGTACTTC	CASAHYEQYF
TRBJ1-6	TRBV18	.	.	TGTGCCAGCTCACCACAGGGGGACTATAATTCACCCCTCCACTTT	CASSPQGDYNSPLHF
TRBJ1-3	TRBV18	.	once	TGTGCCAGCTCACCCATGGACTACTCTGGAAACACCATATATTTT	CASSPMDYSGNTIYF
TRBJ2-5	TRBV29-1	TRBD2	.	TGCAGCGCCGAACTCGGGGGGGAGACCCAGTACTTC	CSAELGGETQYF
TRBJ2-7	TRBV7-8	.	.	TGTGCCAGCAGCTTGTCCCGGGACATTTACGAGCAGTACTTC	CASSLSRDIYEQYF
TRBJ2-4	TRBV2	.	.	TGTGCCAGCCTAAACAGTGGGGACATTCAGTACTTC	CASLNSGDIQYF
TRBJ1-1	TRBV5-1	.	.	TGCGCCAGCAGCCTCCGCGGACCGAACACTGAAGCTTTCTTT	CASSLRGPNTEAFF
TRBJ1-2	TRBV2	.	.	TGTGCCAGCAGCTCAGGACGGAGAAACTATGGCTACACCTTC	CASSSGRRNYGYTF
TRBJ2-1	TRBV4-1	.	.	TGCGCCAGCAGCCAAGGAGGGGGATTATCACGGAATGAGCAGTTCTTC	CASSQGGGLSRNEQFF
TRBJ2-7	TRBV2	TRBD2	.	TGTGCCAGCACCATAGCGGGAGGGGTGGACGAGCAGTACTTC	CASTIAGGVDEQYF
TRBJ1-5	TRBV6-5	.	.	TGTGCCAGCAGTCCCCTCTACGGAGATCAGCCCCAGCATTTT	CASSPLYGDQPQHF
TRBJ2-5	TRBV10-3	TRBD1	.	TGTGCCTCCACCCCAGGGACAGGCCCAGAGACCCAGTACTTC	CASTPGTGPETQYF
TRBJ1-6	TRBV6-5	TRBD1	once	TGTGCCAGCAGTTACTCGACAGGGCGGGGCAATTCACCCCTCCACTTT	CASSYSTGRGNSPLHF
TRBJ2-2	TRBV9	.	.	TGTGCCAGCAGCGTAGCTGAACGGGGCACCGGGGAGCTGTTTTTT	CASSVAERGTGELFF
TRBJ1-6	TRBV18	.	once	TGTGCCAGCTCACCAGACAGATCCCGCTCCTATAATTCACCCCTCCACTTT	CASSPDRSRSYNSPLHF
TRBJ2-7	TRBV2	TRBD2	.	TGTGCCAGCAGCCAAGGACTAGCGGGAGGCTACGAGCAGTACTTC	CASSQGLAGGYEQYF
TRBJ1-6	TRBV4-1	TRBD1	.	TGCGCCAGCAGCCAAGTCGAGGGGGCTCAGTCACCCCTCCACTTT	CASSQVEGAQSPLHF
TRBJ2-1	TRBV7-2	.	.	TGTGCCAGCAGCTTAGAGGCCCCCCGTGAGCAGTTCTTC	CASSLEAPREQFF
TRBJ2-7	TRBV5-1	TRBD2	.	TGCGCCAGCAGCTTGGGACGGGAGGGGATGAGGGAGCAGTACTTC	CASSLGREGMREQYF
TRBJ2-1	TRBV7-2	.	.	TGTGCCAGCAGCTCACCGTCGGGCCGGTACAATGAGCAGTTCTTC	CASSSPSGRYNEQFF
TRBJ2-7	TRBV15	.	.	TGTGCCACCAGCAGAGATCTTTTAACGAGTTATTACGAGCAGTACTTC	CATSRDLLTSYYEQYF
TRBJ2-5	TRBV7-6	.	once	TGTGCCAGCAGCTCCGTCCAAGAGACCCAGTACTTC	CASSSVQETQYF
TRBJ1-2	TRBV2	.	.	TGTGCCAGCAGTGAACCGGGTTATGGCTACACCTTC	CASSEPGYGYTF
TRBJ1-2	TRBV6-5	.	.	TGTGCCAGCAGATCCCTCCGGGGGGCTGGCTACACCTTC	CASRSLRGAGYTF
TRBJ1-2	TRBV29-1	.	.	TGCAGCGTTGAGGGGAACAACTATGGCTACACCTTC	CSVEGNNYGYTF
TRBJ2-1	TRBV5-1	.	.	TGCGCCAGCAGCTTCACCCCCATGGATGAGCAGTTCTTC	CASSFTPMDEQFF
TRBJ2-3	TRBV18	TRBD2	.	TGTGCCAGCTCACTCGAAGGGACTAGCGGGGGCAGCACAGATACGCAGTATTTT	CASSLEGTSGGSTDTQYF
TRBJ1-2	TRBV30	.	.	TGTGCCTGGAGTGTAGGACGAGACCATGGCTACACCTTC	CAWSVGRDHGYTF
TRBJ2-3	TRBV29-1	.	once	TGCAGCGTTGAAGTTATTCAGAGCACAGATACGCAGTATTTT	CSVEVIQSTDTQYF
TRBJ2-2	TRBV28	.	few	TGTGCCATCGAAATTCTGGGTACCGGGGAGCTGTTTTTT	CAIEILGTGELFF
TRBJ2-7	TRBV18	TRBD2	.	TGTGCCAGCTCACCACGGACTAGCGGGAGTAGCGAGCAGTACTTC	CASSPRTSGSSEQYF
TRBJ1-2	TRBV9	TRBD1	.	TGTGCCAGCAGCGTAGCGGTCAGACAGGGGCAGGGCTACACCTTC	CASSVAVRQGQGYTF
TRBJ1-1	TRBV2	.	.	TGTGCCAGCAGTTACAGGGAGCTAAACACTGAAGCTTTCTTT	CASSYRELNTEAFF
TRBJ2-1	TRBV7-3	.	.	TGTGCCAGCAGCCCGTCTCGCGGACCCAGCAATGAGCAGTTCTTC	CASSPSRGPSNEQFF